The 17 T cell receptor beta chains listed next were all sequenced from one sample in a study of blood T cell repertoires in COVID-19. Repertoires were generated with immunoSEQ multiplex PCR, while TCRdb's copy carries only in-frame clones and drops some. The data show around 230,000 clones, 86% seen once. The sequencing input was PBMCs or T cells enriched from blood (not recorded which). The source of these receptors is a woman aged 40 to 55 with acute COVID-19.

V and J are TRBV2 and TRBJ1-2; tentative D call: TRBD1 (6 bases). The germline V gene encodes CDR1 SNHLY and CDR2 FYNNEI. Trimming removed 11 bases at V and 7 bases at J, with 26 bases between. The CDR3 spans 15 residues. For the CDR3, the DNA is TGTGCCGCGAGAAACAGCAGGGTGCAGGGGTTTGGCTACACCTTC. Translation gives CAARNSRVQGFGYTF.

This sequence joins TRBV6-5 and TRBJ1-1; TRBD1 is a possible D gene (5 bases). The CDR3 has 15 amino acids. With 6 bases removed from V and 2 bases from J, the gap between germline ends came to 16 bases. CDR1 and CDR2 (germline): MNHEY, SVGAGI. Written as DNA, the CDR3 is TGTGCCAGCAGCTGGGACCGGAGGGGAAACACTGAAGCTTTCTTT. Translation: CASSWDRRGNTEAFF.

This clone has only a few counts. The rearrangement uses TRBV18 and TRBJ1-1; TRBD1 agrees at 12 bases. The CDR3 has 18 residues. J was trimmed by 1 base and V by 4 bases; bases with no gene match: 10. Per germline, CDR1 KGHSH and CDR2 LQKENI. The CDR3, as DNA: TGTGCCAGCTCACTGACCGGGACAGGGGGCTTGTCGAACACTGAAGCTTTCTTT. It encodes CASSLTGTGGLSNTEAFF.

This CDR3 reads CATKRGLTDTQYF. CDR3 nucleotide sequence: TGCGCCACCAAGCGGGGGCTCACAGATACGCAGTATTTT. This rearrangement joins TRBV5-1 to TRBJ2-3; 8 bases align to TRBD2. CDR3 length: 13 residues. Germline V gives CDR1 SGHRS, CDR2 YFSETQ. The trim removed 9 bases at V and 2 bases at J, leaving 5 bases unmatched.

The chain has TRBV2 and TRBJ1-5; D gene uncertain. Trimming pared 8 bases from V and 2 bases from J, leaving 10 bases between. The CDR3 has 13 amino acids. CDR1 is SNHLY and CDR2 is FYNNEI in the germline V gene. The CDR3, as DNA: TGTGCCAGCCGGGTAGAGGGCAATCAGCCCCAGCATTTT. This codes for CASRVEGNQPQHF.

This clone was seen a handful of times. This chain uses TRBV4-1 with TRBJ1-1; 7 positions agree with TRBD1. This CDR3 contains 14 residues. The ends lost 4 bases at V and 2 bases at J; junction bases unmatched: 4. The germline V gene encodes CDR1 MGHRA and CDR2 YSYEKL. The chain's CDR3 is CASSRGQANTEAFF. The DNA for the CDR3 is TGCGCCAGCAGCCGCGGACAGGCCAACACTGAAGCTTTCTTT.

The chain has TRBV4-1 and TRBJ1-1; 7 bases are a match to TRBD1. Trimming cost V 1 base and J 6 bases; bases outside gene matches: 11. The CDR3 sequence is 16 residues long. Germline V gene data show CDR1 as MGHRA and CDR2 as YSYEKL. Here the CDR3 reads CASSQVPKDRKSEAFF. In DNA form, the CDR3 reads TGCGCCAGCAGCCAAGTTCCAAAGGACAGGAAGTCTGAAGCTTTCTTT.

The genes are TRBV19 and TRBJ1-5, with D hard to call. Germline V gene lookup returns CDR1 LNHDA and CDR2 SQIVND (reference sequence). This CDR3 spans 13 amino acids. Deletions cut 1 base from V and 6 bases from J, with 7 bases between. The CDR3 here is CASSIVLRQPQHF. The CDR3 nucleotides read TGTGCCAGTAGTATAGTCTTGCGTCAGCCCCAGCATTTT. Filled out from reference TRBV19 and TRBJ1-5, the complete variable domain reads DGGITQSPKYLFRKEGQNVTLSCEQNLNHDAMYWYRQDPGQGLRLIYYSQIVNDFQKGDIAEGYSVSREKKESFPLTVTSAQKNPTAFYLCASSIVLRQPQHFGDGTRLSIL.

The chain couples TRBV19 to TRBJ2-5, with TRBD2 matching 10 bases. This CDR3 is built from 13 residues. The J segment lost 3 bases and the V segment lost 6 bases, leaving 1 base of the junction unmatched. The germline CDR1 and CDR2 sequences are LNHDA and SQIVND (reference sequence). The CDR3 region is CASSTSGKETQYF. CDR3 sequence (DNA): TGTGCCAGTAGCACTAGCGGGAAAGAGACCCAGTACTTC.

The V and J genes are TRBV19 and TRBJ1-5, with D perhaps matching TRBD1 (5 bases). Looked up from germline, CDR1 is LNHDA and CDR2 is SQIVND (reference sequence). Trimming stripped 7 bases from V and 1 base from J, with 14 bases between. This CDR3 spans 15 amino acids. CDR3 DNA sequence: TGTGCCAGTACCTCTCAGGGTCGGAGCAATCAGCCCCAGCATTTT. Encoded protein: CASTSQGRSNQPQHF.

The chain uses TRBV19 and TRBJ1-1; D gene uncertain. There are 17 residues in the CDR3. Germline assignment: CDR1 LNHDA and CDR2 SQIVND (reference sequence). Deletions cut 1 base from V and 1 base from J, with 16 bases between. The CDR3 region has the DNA TGTGCCAGTAGTATAGGGATAGGAGGTATGTGGAACACTGAAGCTTTCTTT. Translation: CASSIGIGGMWNTEAFF.

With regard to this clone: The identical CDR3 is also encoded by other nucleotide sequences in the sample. The CDR3 DNA is TGCGCCAGCAGCTTGTTAGCGGGGGGGTACAATGAGCAGTTCTTC. Its translation: CASSLLAGGYNEQFF. The chain joins TRBV5-1 to TRBJ2-1, with 11 bases aligning to TRBD2. Germline-derived CDR1 and CDR2 are SGHRS and YFSETQ. CDR3 length equals 15 residues. J was trimmed by 4 bases and V by 1 base; bases with no gene match: 1.

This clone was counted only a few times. The CDR3 spells CASSSQASGGQETQYF. The CDR3 nucleotides read TGTGCCAGCAGCTCACAGGCTAGCGGGGGACAAGAGACCCAGTACTTC. The V call is TRBV5-4, the J call TRBJ2-5; 10 bases are shared with TRBD2. This CDR3 spans 16 amino acids. The trim removed 3 bases at V and 2 bases at J, leaving 7 bases unmatched. Germline V gene sequence: CDR1 SGHNT, CDR2 YYREEE (reference sequence).

The CDR3 is CASSEGSSPLHF. The CDR3 nucleotides read TGCGCCAGCAGTGAGGGGAGTTCACCCCTCCACTTT. V gene TRBV10-1 combines with J gene TRBJ1-6, with unresolved D. Germline V gene sequence: CDR1 WNHNN, CDR2 SYGVQD (reference sequence). The length of the CDR3 is 12 residues. Trimming took 2 bases from V and 9 from J, leaving 5 bases between them.

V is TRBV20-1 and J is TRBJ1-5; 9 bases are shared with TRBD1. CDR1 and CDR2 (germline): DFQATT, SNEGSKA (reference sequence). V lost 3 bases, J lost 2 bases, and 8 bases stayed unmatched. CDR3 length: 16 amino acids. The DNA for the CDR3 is TGCAGTGCTAGTACAGGGGGCGCGGCCGGCAATCAGCCCCAGCATTTT. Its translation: CSASTGGAAGNQPQHF.

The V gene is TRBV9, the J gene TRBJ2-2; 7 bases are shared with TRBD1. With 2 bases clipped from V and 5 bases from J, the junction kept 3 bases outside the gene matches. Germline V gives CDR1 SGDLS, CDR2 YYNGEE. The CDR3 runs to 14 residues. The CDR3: CASSVSTGTGELFF. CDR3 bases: TGTGCCAGCAGCGTTTCGACAGGGACCGGGGAGCTGTTTTTT.

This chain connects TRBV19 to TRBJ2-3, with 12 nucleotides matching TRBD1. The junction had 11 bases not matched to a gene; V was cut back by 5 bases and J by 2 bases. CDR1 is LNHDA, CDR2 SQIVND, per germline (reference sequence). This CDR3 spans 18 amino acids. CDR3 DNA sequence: TGTGCCAGTAGTTTCGCCGGGACAGGGGGCCTGTACACAGATACGCAGTATTTT. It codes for CASSFAGTGGLYTDTQYF.